The 21 T cell receptor beta chains reported below all come from one sample, sequenced in a study of identical twins (dated by TCRdb to between 2015 and 2016). The library was generated by 5' RACE. TCRdb shows the sequencer as Illumina HiSeq 2000. TCRdb's own reprocessing of the public reads used fastp at Q25 and MiXCR and kept productive beta chains. For every CDR3 protein sequence, its rows merge into one entry that carries the most common genes and DNA. This sample lists some 760,000 distinct CDR3 sequences; roughly 18% were detected once. Roughly 14% of the sample is taken by the ten largest. Separately, the same data were catalogued under a study of T cells expressing NK-cell markers.

The sequenced material came from PBMCs. The receptors here all came from a woman between 18 and 29 years old in good health.

The gene calls are TRBV5-5 and TRBJ2-7, with D possibly matching TRBD2 (6 bases). This CDR3 has 15 residues. V gave up 3 bases and J gave up 2 bases, with 15 bases separating them. CDR1 is SGHKS, CDR2 YYEKEE, per germline (reference sequence). DNA for the CDR3: TGTGCCAGCAGCTCGGCGGGGCGGGGCACCTACGAGCAGTACTTC. It encodes CASSSAGRGTYEQYF.

This clonotype was seen a handful of times. The chain recombines TRBV20-1 with TRBJ2-3; TRBD2 matches at 13 bases. After removal of 3 bases from V and 6 bases from J, the junction contained 15 bases not matched to a gene. Germline assignment: CDR1 DFQATT and CDR2 SNEGSKA (reference sequence). CDR3 length: 18 amino acids. The DNA of the CDR3 is TGCAGTGCTAGGGGGGGACTAGCGGGAATGATACACGGGGATACGCAGTATTTT. This translates into CSARGGLAGMIHGDTQYF.

This clonotype was counted only a few times. This chain connects TRBV5-1 to TRBJ2-2, with D perhaps assigned TRBD1 or TRBD2 (5 bases each). The CDR3 covers 14 residues. V was cut by 0 bases and J by 9 bases, with 12 bases left in between. Germline V CDR1 and CDR2: SGHRS, YFSETQ. CDR3: CASSLGVGTRELFF. The CDR3 DNA reads TGCGCCAGCAGCTTGGGGGTCGGGACCAGGGAGCTGTTTTTT.

This clonotype came up a few times. The rearrangement uses TRBV12-3 or TRBV12-4 and TRBJ2-2; D unclear. Deletions cut 5 bases from V and 4 bases from J, with 14 bases between. CDR3 length equals 15 residues. The CDR3 DNA follows: TGTGCCAGCAGTCCCCCTGAGACGGGCACCGGGGAGCTGTTTTTT. Translation: CASSPPETGTGELFF.

V gene TRBV5-1 combines with J gene TRBJ2-2, with 8 bases identical to TRBD1. Germline CDR1 reads SGHRS; CDR2 reads YFSETQ. The ends lost 1 base at V and 2 bases at J; junction bases unmatched: 4. The CDR3 length is 16 residues. For the CDR3, the DNA is TGCGCCAGCAGCTTGTTTCAGGGGGCCAACACCGGGGAGCTGTTTTTT. Translating gives CASSLFQGANTGELFF.

This clonotype was picked up a small number of times. The J gene is TRBJ1-1, the V gene TRBV7-9, with D hard to call. The CDR3 totals 11 residues. The germline V gene has CDR1 SEHNR and CDR2 FQNEAQ (reference sequence). Trimming removed 2 bases from V and 7 bases from J, with 5 bases in between. For the CDR3, the DNA is TGTGCCAGCAGCTTAATGAGTGAAGCTTTCTTT. Protein sequence: CASSLMSEAFF.

The gene calls are TRBV20-1 and TRBJ1-3; the match to TRBD1 covers 9 bases. Per the germline V gene, CDR1 is DFQATT and CDR2 is SNEGSKA (reference sequence). The length of the CDR3 is 14 residues. Unmatched junction bases numbered 5, after V lost 4 bases and J lost 4 bases. As DNA, the CDR3 is TGCAGTGCTACCGGGACAGGGTCGGGAAACACCATATATTTT. Protein product: CSATGTGSGNTIYF.

This clonotype was seen ten or more times. The chain combines TRBV12-3 or TRBV12-4 with TRBJ1-1, with TRBD1 as a possible D gene (6 bases). V lost 8 bases, J lost 5 bases, and 24 bases lay in between. The length of the CDR3 is 16 residues. The DNA of the CDR3 is TGTGCCAGCCGTGGGGGCTCCCTAGAGGGAACAACTGAAGCTTTCTTT. Amino acids: CASRGGSLEGTTEAFF.

Only a few counts were recorded for this clonotype. One end of the junction varies from germline; a read error may be responsible. The chain combines TRBV7-7 with TRBJ2-2, with D perhaps matching TRBD1 or TRBD2 (5 bases each). Germline CDR1 reads SSHAT; CDR2 reads FNYEAQ (reference sequence). This CDR3 region has 14 residues. The CDR3 sequence: CASSSGPVTGELFF. The CDR3 nucleotides read TGTGCTAGCAGCTCGGGACCAGTCACCGGGGAGCTGTTTTTT. Based on the CDR3 plus reference TRBV7-7 and TRBJ2-2, the full variable domain is GAGVSQSPRYKVTKRGQDVTLRCDPISSHATLYWYQQALGQGPEFLTYFNYEAQPDKSGLPSDRFSAERPEGSISTLTIQRTEQRDSAMYRCASSSGPVTGELFFGEGSRLTVL.

This rearrangement joins TRBV5-1 to TRBJ2-5; no firm D call. The CDR3 length is 14 residues. CDR1 is SGHRS, CDR2 YFSETQ, per germline. Trimming pared 0 bases from V and 2 bases from J, leaving 8 bases between. CDR3 sequence: CASSLVGSQETQYF. CDR3 nucleotide sequence: TGCGCCAGCAGCTTGGTCGGCTCGCAAGAGACCCAGTACTTC.

This clonotype was seen many times. The chain couples TRBV20-1 to TRBJ2-1; the match to TRBD2 covers 8 bases. Germline lookup yields CDR1 DFQATT and CDR2 SNEGSKA (reference sequence). The CDR3 is 14 residues long. CDR3 in DNA: TGCAGCGCGGTATACTACGGGAGGGACCATGAGCAGTTCTTC. Protein: CSAVYYGRDHEQFF.

The chain carries TRBV9 and TRBJ1-2; D is undetermined. From germline, CDR1 is SGDLS and CDR2 YYNGEE. Trimming took 1 base from V and 4 from J, leaving 5 bases between them. This CDR3 region has 12 residues. CDR3 DNA sequence: TGTGCCAGCAGCGTACTAGGCTATGGCTACACCTTC. Translated: CASSVLGYGYTF.

This clonotype was observed a few times. V is TRBV12-3 or TRBV12-4 and J is TRBJ1-3; perhaps TRBD1 as D (6 bases). V lost 5 bases to trimming and J lost 3 bases, with 14 bases between them. This CDR3 has 15 amino acids. The CDR3 DNA reads as TGTGCCAGCAGTCTCAGGGGCTCCGTTGGAAACACCATATATTTT. It encodes CASSLRGSVGNTIYF.

The chain combines TRBV29-1 with TRBJ2-5, with TRBD1 as a possible D gene (5 bases). Trimming pared 5 bases from V and 5 bases from J, leaving 12 bases between. CDR3 length: 12 amino acids. Germline CDR1 and CDR2: SQVTM and ANQGSEA. The CDR3 region is CSVPTDWETQYF. CDR3 nucleotides: TGCAGCGTTCCGACAGACTGGGAGACCCAGTACTTC.

This clonotype was detected only a few times. The V gene is TRBV20-1, the J gene TRBJ2-7; D is unresolved. Germline CDR1 is DFQATT and CDR2 is SNEGSKA (reference sequence). This CDR3 region has 13 residues. CDR3 region: CRALEPLRYEQYF. CDR3 in DNA: TGCAGGGCCCTGGAGCCCCTACGTTACGAGCAGTACTTC.

The chain joins TRBV12-3 or TRBV12-4 to TRBJ2-1; 8 positions agree with TRBD1. V gave up 7 bases and J gave up 7 bases; unmatched junction bases: 12. The CDR3 contains 15 residues. The CDR3 DNA reads as TGTGCCAGCAAAGGGGCCGGGACAGGCTTGAATGAGCAGTTCTTC. Amino acid sequence: CASKGAGTGLNEQFF.

This clonotype was detected only a few times. The chain has TRBV6-1 and TRBJ1-1; D is possibly TRBD1 (5 bases). V was clipped by 7 bases and J by 1 base, with 16 bases between them. This CDR3 contains 15 residues. CDR1 and CDR2 (germline): MNHNS, SASEGT. CDR3 sequence: CASTSSGAGNTEAFF. The CDR3 DNA reads TGTGCCAGCACCTCCTCCGGGGCAGGGAACACTGAAGCTTTCTTT.

This clonotype has at least ten counts. In nucleotides, the CDR3 is TGTGCCAGCAGTCCGCGACTAGCGGGAGGAGATACGCAGTATTTT. As protein: CASSPRLAGGDTQYF. The V and J genes are TRBV12-3 or TRBV12-4 and TRBJ2-3; 13 bases line up with TRBD2. Trimming took 5 bases from V and 5 from J; bases not matched to a gene: 4. This CDR3 has 15 residues.

The J gene is TRBJ2-5, the V gene TRBV27, with 10 bases lining up with TRBD2. The length of the CDR3 is 14 residues. J gave up 7 bases and V 2 bases, and 4 bases lay outside the gene matches. CDR1 is MNHEY and CDR2 is SMNVEV in the germline V gene (reference sequence). This chain's CDR3 is CASSLERTSGTQYF. DNA for the CDR3: TGTGCCAGCAGTTTAGAGCGGACTAGCGGGACCCAGTACTTC.

The chain has TRBV9 and TRBJ2-1; 8 bases are shared with TRBD1. V was clipped by 0 bases and J by 6 bases; unmatched bases: 5. From germline, CDR1 is SGDLS and CDR2 YYNGEE. The CDR3 length is 15 residues. CDR3 coding DNA: TGTGCCAGCAGCGTAGGTCAGGGGGCTCCCAATGAGCAGTTCTTC. Protein product: CASSVGQGAPNEQFF.

J is TRBJ2-1 and V is TRBV4-3; 8 bases are shared with TRBD2. J lost 5 bases, V lost 0 bases, and 6 bases had no gene match. The germline CDR1 and CDR2 sequences are LGHNA and YSLEER. This CDR3 has 16 amino acids. The CDR3 DNA is TGCGCCAGCAGCCAAGATACCACTAGCGGCAACAATGAGCAGTTCTTC. Translating gives CASSQDTTSGNNEQFF.